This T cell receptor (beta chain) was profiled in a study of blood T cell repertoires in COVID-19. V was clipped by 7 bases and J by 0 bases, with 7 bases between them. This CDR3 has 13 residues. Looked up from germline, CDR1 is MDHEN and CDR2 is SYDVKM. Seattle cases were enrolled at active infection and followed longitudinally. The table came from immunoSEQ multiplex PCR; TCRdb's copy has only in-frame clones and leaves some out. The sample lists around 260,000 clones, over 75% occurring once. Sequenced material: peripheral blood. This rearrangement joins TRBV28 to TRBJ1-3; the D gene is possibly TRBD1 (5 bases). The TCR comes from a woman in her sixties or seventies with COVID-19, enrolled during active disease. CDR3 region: CASTTDSGNTIYF. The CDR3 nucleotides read TGTGCCAGCACGACAGACTCTGGAAACACCATATATTTT.